This is a list of T cell receptor beta chains from one sample in a study of T cells in Graves' hyperthyroidism and ophthalmopathy. One entry per CDR3 protein, called by TCRdb with MiXCR from the multiplex PCR reads. Of a few hundred thousand distinct CDR3 sequences in the sample, more than 13% are singletons; the top ten hold approximately 32%. The sample consisted of blood. The receptors originated from a woman in her twenties or thirties with Graves' hyperthyroidism. CDR3s leave out the opening cysteine and the closing phenylalanine or tryptophan. Each record gives: clone size, V gene, CDR3 length, J gene, D gene, CDR3 protein. The D gene is left open where the match is weak. A row's size may be missing; if present it is once, few, many or a size class.

many	TRBV29-1	8	TRBJ2-1	NA	SVTRNEQF
NA	TRBV20-1	13	TRBJ2-7	TRBD1	SARVPRQGIYEQY
many	TRBV28	12	TRBJ2-7	TRBD1	ASRPGQGAHEQY
NA	TRBV6-5	12	TRBJ2-1	NA	ASSWDGVNNEQF
NA	TRBV11-2	11	TRBJ2-7	NA	ASSLLGPYEQY
many	TRBV5-1	12	TRBJ2-7	TRBD2	ASSFGGSEGEQY
many	TRBV12-3/TRBV12-4	10	TRBJ2-1	NA	ASSTWPNEQF
once	TRBV4-1	13	TRBJ1-1	NA	ASSLIQGFGTEAF
many	TRBV12-3/TRBV12-4	14	TRBJ2-3	TRBD2	ASSLLAGRGTDTQY
many	TRBV27	15	TRBJ2-7	NA	ASSPAVEGGRRYEQY
many	TRBV18	15	TRBJ2-1	TRBD2	ASSPLQGGTSGSSEF